These T cell receptor beta chains were read from a single sample in a study of T-cell memory formation after mild COVID-19. TCRdb ran MiXCR on the 5' RACE reads and lists one entry per CDR3 protein. The table shows 360,000 or so distinct CDR3 sequences, with around 28% occurring only once. The sequencing sample was made of PBMCs or a T cell subset sorted from them (not recorded which). These receptor sequences come from an adult woman who had mild COVID-19 (a few samples of this study predate the infection). Cell type and time point are not known. Both conserved end residues are part of each CDR3. D genes are given only for firm matches. Rows may omit the clone size; those that give it use once, few, many or a size class.

d_gene,j_gene,abundance,v_gene,CDR3aa,CDR3nt
NA,TRBJ2-3,NA,TRBV7-2,CASSLEGHTDTQYF,TGTGCCAGCAGCTTAGAGGGGCACACAGATACGCAGTATTTT
TRBD1,TRBJ2-6,NA,TRBV27,CASSPDRAAGANVLTF,TGTGCCAGCAGTCCGGACAGGGCTGCGGGGGCCAACGTCCTGACTTTC
NA,TRBJ2-5,NA,TRBV12-3/TRBV12-4,CASSLMGPQETQYF,TGTGCCAGCAGTTTAATGGGACCTCAAGAGACCCAGTACTTC
TRBD2,TRBJ2-1,NA,TRBV7-2,CASSLRLAALYNEQFF,TGTGCCAGCAGCTTACGGCTAGCGGCCTTATACAATGAGCAGTTCTTC
TRBD1,TRBJ2-6,NA,TRBV12-3/TRBV12-4,CASSIMTGRSGANVLTF,TGTGCCAGCAGTATAATGACAGGGAGATCTGGGGCCAACGTCCTGACTTTC
NA,TRBJ2-1,NA,TRBV6-2/TRBV6-3,CASSGSNSYNEQFF,TGTGCCAGCAGTGGGAGTAACTCCTACAATGAGCAGTTCTTC
NA,TRBJ2-7,few,TRBV4-1,CASSLGSPGDEQYF,TGCGCCAGCAGCCTCGGCAGCCCCGGGGACGAGCAGTACTTC
NA,TRBJ2-1,NA,TRBV7-8,CASSLVRGLFYNEQFF,TGTGCCAGCAGCTTAGTCCGTGGGCTTTTTTACAATGAGCAGTTCTTC
NA,TRBJ2-7,NA,TRBV18,CASSQRVDFIYEQYF,TGTGCCAGCTCTCAACGGGTAGACTTTATCTACGAGCAGTACTTC
NA,TRBJ2-2,NA,TRBV30,CAWSVTLGQGGELFF,TGTGCCTGGAGTGTAACCCTGGGGCAGGGCGGGGAGCTGTTTTTT